The entry that follows covers one T cell receptor (beta chain) sequence. What it recognizes is unknown. Vbeta (60) and Jbeta (13) primers were used in the PCR. Generated by immunoSEQ multiplex PCR, the TCRdb table keeps only in-frame clones and is missing some. The listing records 35,000 to 45,000 clones. Germline CDR1 ENHRY, CDR2 SYGVKD. The CDR3 is 11 amino acids. V shed 8 bases, J shed 4 bases, and the junction held 1 base outside the gene matches. These data come from a study of cytomegalovirus exposure and HLA in healthy donors. Study-level points and caveats: The authors considered a cluster of highly shared sequence variants likely to be a sequencing artifact. Per a later analysis, HLA-associated TCR beta chains showed more clonal expansion than other, equally common TCR beta chains.

Sequenced material: PBMCs. This chain uses TRBV10-3 with TRBJ2-5, with TRBD2 matching 7 bases. The TCR sequence derives from a man aged 25-45 years in good health and CMV-seronegative. The CDR3: CAIGGGETQYF. The CDR3 bases are TGTGCCATCGGCGGGGGAGAGACCCAGTACTTC.